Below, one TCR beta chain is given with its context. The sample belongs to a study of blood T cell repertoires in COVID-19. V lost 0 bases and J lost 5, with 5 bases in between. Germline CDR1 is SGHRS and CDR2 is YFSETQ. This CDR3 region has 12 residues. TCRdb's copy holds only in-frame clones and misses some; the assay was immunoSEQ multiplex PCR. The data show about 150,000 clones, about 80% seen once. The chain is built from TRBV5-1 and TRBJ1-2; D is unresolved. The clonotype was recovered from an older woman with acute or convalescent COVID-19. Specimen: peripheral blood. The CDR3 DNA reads TGCGCCAGCAGCTTGGATCGTTATGGCTACACCTTC. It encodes CASSLDRYGYTF.